Shown below are 29 T cell receptor beta chains from a single sample sequenced in a study of blood T cell repertoires in COVID-19 (dated by TCRdb to 2018 to 2020). Receptor amplification or capture employed the immunoSEQ multiplex PCR assay. This immuneACCESS table, as held by TCRdb, lists in-frame sequences with V and J called but not all clones. Of the missing ones, under half trace to an unresolved V gene in checked studies; the others have no known cause. This sample comprises roughly 150,000 clones, roughly 93% of them detected only once. The ten biggest clones cover roughly 4.5% of the sample. The sample consisted of peripheral blood. The source of these receptors is a man between 18 and 35 years old with COVID-19, enrolled during active disease.

The J gene is TRBJ1-5, the V gene TRBV30; D unresolved. The V gene lost 0 bases and the J gene lost 9 bases, with 12 bases spanning the gap. This CDR3 has 13 residues. From germline, CDR1 is GTSNPN and CDR2 SVGIG (reference sequence). The CDR3 DNA follows: TGTGCCTGGAGTGTACACCTGCGGGGGCCCCAGCATTTT. Translation gives CAWSVHLRGPQHF.

The gene calls are TRBV4-3 and TRBJ2-2, with D possibly matching TRBD2 (7 bases). The germline V gene has CDR1 LGHNA and CDR2 YSLEER. The CDR3 sequence is 16 residues long. V was trimmed by 4 bases and J by 7 bases, leaving 19 bases between them. The CDR3 spells CASSPKVAGEGGELFF. Written as DNA, the CDR3 is TGCGCCAGCAGCCCCAAGGTGGCAGGGGAGGGCGGGGAGCTGTTTTTT.

The J gene is TRBJ2-3, the V gene TRBV6-6; 7 bases map to TRBD1. The V and J ends lost 6 bases and 2 bases, in that order; junction bases with no gene match: 8. The CDR3 runs to 15 residues. Germline CDR1 is MNHNY and CDR2 is SVGAGI (reference sequence). CDR3 nucleotide sequence: TGTGCCAGCAGGCGCCGGGACAGCTACACAGATACGCAGTATTTT. It codes for CASRRRDSYTDTQYF.

V is TRBV5-6 and J is TRBJ1-6; D uncertain. The CDR3 length is 16 residues. V was trimmed by 0 bases and J by 0 bases, leaving 7 bases between them. Per the germline V gene, CDR1 is SGHDT and CDR2 is YYEEEE. CDR3 in DNA: TGTGCCAGCAGCTTGGTCGGGGTCTCCTATAATTCACCCCTCCACTTT. Protein sequence: CASSLVGVSYNSPLHF. The entire variable domain, with the rest obtained from reference TRBV5-6 and TRBJ1-6, is as follows: DAGVTQSPTHLIKTRGQQVTLRCSPKSGHDTVSWYQQALGQGPQFIFQYYEEEERQRGNFPDRFSGHQFPNYSSELNVNALLLGDSALYLCASSLVGVSYNSPLHFGNGTRLTVT.

The chain is built from TRBV28 and TRBJ2-7, with D perhaps matching TRBD2 (7 bases). Germline V gene data show CDR1 as MDHEN and CDR2 as SYDVKM. This CDR3 contains 14 residues. V was cut by 5 bases and J by 4 bases, with 15 bases left in between. The CDR3 is CASSLGGRGYEQYF. The CDR3 DNA reads TGTGCCAGCAGTCTAGGGGGGAGGGGATACGAGCAGTACTTC. The full variable domain, completed using reference TRBV28 and TRBJ2-7, is DVKVTQSSRYLVKRTGEKVFLECVQDMDHENMFWYRQDPGLGLRLIYFSYDVKMKEKGDIPEGYSVSREKKERFSLILESASTNQTSMYLCASSLGGRGYEQYFGPGTRLTVT.

This sequence joins TRBV5-8 and TRBJ2-1, with 9 bases identical to TRBD2. The CDR3 length is 15 residues. Germline V gives CDR1 SGHTS, CDR2 YDEGEE. Trimming at V came to 1 base and at J to 10 bases, leaving 9 bases not matched to a gene. This chain's CDR3 is CASSLILAGLVEQFF. In nucleotides, the CDR3 is TGTGCCAGCAGCTTGATCCTAGCGGGATTAGTGGAGCAGTTCTTC.

The J gene is TRBJ1-5, the V gene TRBV7-6; TRBD1 agrees at 10 bases. Germline V lookup: CDR1 SGHVS, CDR2 FNYEAQ. J lost 3 bases, V lost 5 bases, and 4 bases had no gene match. This CDR3 has 15 amino acids. This CDR3 reads CASSADRGLNQPQHF. CDR3 in DNA: TGTGCCAGCAGCGCCGACAGGGGGCTCAATCAGCCCCAGCATTTT.

This chain uses TRBV29-1 with TRBJ2-7; TRBD1 agrees at 9 bases. Germline lookup yields CDR1 SQVTM and CDR2 ANQGSEA. With 6 bases clipped from V and 1 base from J, the junction kept 4 bases outside the gene matches. The CDR3 extends over 13 amino acids. The CDR3 DNA reads TGCAGCGTCGCCGGGACAGGGTCCTACGAGCAGTACTTC. Residues: CSVAGTGSYEQYF.

The V gene is TRBV7-3, the J gene TRBJ2-2, with 7 bases that match TRBD2. Germline trimming cut 5 bases from V and 7 bases from J; bases unmatched to any gene: 22. The CDR3 is made up of 19 amino acids. The germline V gene has CDR1 SGHTA and CDR2 FQGTGA. CDR3 protein: CASSNRKAVVGGENGELFF. CDR3 DNA sequence: TGTGCCAGCAGCAACCGCAAGGCGGTCGTGGGAGGGGAAAACGGGGAGCTGTTTTTT.

The genes are TRBV29-1 and TRBJ1-2; D ambiguous. The CDR3 runs 12 residues. Germline V gives CDR1 SQVTM, CDR2 ANQGSEA. V lost 0 bases, J lost 4 bases, and 6 bases lay in between. CDR3 coding DNA: TGCAGCGTTGAAGACAGAAGCTATGGCTACACCTTC. Amino acid sequence: CSVEDRSYGYTF.

V and J are TRBV15 and TRBJ2-1; D possibly corresponds to TRBD1 (6 bases). The CDR3 has 14 residues. Per germline, CDR1 LNHNV and CDR2 YYDKDF (reference sequence). The ends were cut back, 5 bases at V and 9 bases at J, with 17 bases in the middle. The CDR3 region is CATSGPQGTGEQFF. DNA for the CDR3: TGTGCCACCAGCGGCCCCCAGGGGACCGGTGAGCAGTTCTTC.

This rearrangement joins TRBV6-4 to TRBJ1-1, with TRBD1 identical over 7 bases. The CDR3 length is 15 residues. CDR1 MRHNA and CDR2 SNTAGT come from the germline V gene. The V segment lost 3 bases and the J segment 11 bases; nucleotides outside the gene matches: 15. CDR3 coding DNA: TGTGCCAGCAGTGAAGCCCCTGACAGGGAGGTCGTGGCTTTCTTT. It specifies CASSEAPDREVVAFF.

This clone was seen only once. This chain connects TRBV20-1 to TRBJ1-5; TRBD1 agrees at 7 bases. V lost 3 bases to trimming and J lost 5 bases; unmatched junction nucleotides: 10. This CDR3 is 15 amino acids long. Germline-derived CDR1 and CDR2 are DFQATT and SNEGSKA (reference sequence). This chain's CDR3 is CSASLSIQGHQPQHF. Written as DNA, the CDR3 is TGCAGTGCTAGTCTTTCTATACAGGGGCATCAGCCCCAGCATTTT.

The chain couples TRBV2 to TRBJ1-1; 8 positions match TRBD1. Trimming removed 6 bases from V and 1 base from J; junction bases left unmatched: 4. The germline gives CDR1 SNHLY, CDR2 FYNNEI. CDR3 length equals 14 residues. The CDR3 reads CASRDGQGNTEAFF. Here the CDR3 DNA reads TGTGCCAGCAGAGACGGACAGGGGAACACTGAAGCTTTCTTT.

This rearrangement joins TRBV15 to TRBJ2-1; D is possibly TRBD1 (6 bases). This CDR3 comprises 14 residues. V was trimmed by 7 bases and J by 7 bases, leaving 17 bases between them. The germline V gene has CDR1 LNHNV and CDR2 YYDKDF (reference sequence). The CDR3 protein is CATTQAGASNEQFF. The CDR3 DNA follows: TGTGCCACCACCCAGGCAGGGGCAAGTAATGAGCAGTTCTTC. The variable domain in full, with the rest retrieved from reference TRBV15 and TRBJ2-1, is DAMVIQNPRYQVTQFGKPVTLSCSQTLNHNVMYWYQQKSSQAPKLLFHYYDKDFNNEADTPDNFQSRRPNTSFCFLDIRSPGLGDTAMYLCATTQAGASNEQFFGPGTRLTVL.

There are a few counts of this clone. V gene TRBV28 combines with J gene TRBJ2-7, with D perhaps TRBD1 (5 bases). The V end was cut by 4 bases, the J end by 4 bases, with 11 bases between. The CDR3 sequence is 13 residues long. Germline CDR1 MDHEN, CDR2 SYDVKM. The CDR3 DNA sequence: TGTGCCAGCAGTTCAACCGACAGTTACGAGCAGTACTTC. Translation: CASSSTDSYEQYF.

This clone was observed a single time. The genes are TRBV6-6 and TRBJ2-2; 14 bases fit TRBD2. The CDR3 runs 19 residues. V lost 5 bases and J lost 4; bases outside the gene matches: 12. Germline-derived CDR1 and CDR2 are MNHNY and SVGAGI (reference sequence). The CDR3 coding sequence is TGTGCCAGCAGTCGCTACCCGGGACTAGCGGGAGAGGGCACCGGGGAGCTGTTTTTT. Its translation: CASSRYPGLAGEGTGELFF.

The J gene is TRBJ2-2, the V gene TRBV29-1; perhaps TRBD2 as D (7 bases). The CDR3 is 15 amino acids. Germline loops: CDR1 SQVTM, CDR2 ANQGSEA. Trimming stripped 6 bases from V and 1 base from J, with 15 bases between. This CDR3 reads CSVIGGGLNTGELFF. CDR3 DNA sequence: TGCAGCGTCATAGGGGGAGGGCTGAACACCGGGGAGCTGTTTTTT.

V gene TRBV30 combines with J gene TRBJ1-6; 11 positions agree with TRBD1. The CDR3 spans 13 residues. CDR1 and CDR2 from the germline V gene are GTSNPN and SVGIG (reference sequence). J was trimmed by 6 bases and V by 8 bases; bases with no gene match: 3. This chain's CDR3 is CAGGTGGNSPLHF. The CDR3 nucleotides read TGTGCCGGGGGGACAGGGGGTAATTCACCCCTCCACTTT.

The chain uses TRBV9 and TRBJ2-1; 11 bases align to TRBD1. V was pared by 3 bases and J by 4 bases, with 6 bases of the junction left unmatched. Germline V gives CDR1 SGDLS, CDR2 YYNGEE. The CDR3 loop spans 16 amino acids. CDR3 sequence: CASSDGTGGSYNEQFF. CDR3 nucleotides: TGTGCCAGCAGCGACGGGACAGGGGGGTCTTACAATGAGCAGTTCTTC. The entire variable domain, with the rest obtained from reference TRBV9 and TRBJ2-1, is as follows: DSGVTQTPKHLITATGQRVTLRCSPRSGDLSVYWYQQSLDQGLQFLIQYYNGEERAKGNILERFSAQQFPDLHSELNLSSLELGDSALYFCASSDGTGGSYNEQFFGPGTRLTVL.

The chain links TRBV18 to TRBJ1-2; 7 bases are a match to TRBD1. The CDR3 has 16 residues. Germline V gene sequence: CDR1 KGHSH, CDR2 LQKENI. J gave up 6 bases and V 6 bases, and 16 bases lay outside the gene matches. The CDR3 sequence is CASSLRSGQATNGYTF. As DNA, the CDR3 is TGTGCCAGCTCCCTACGATCCGGACAGGCAACTAATGGCTACACCTTC.

V usage is TRBV7-3 and J usage is TRBJ1-1, with a possible D match to TRBD1 (5 bases). Germline values: CDR1 SGHTA, CDR2 FQGTGA. V was shortened by 4 bases and J by 2 bases, with 8 bases between the two germline ends. The CDR3 is 13 amino acids. The CDR3 here is CASSSRVNTEAFF. The CDR3 nucleotides are TGTGCCAGCAGCTCCAGGGTAAACACTGAAGCTTTCTTT.

V gene TRBV19 combines with J gene TRBJ1-1; a weak D match, TRBD1 (5 bases). The CDR3 contains 13 residues. Germline V gene lookup returns CDR1 LNHDA and CDR2 SQIVND (reference sequence). The V gene lost 8 bases and the J gene lost 1 base, with 11 bases spanning the gap. The CDR3 is CASGGTPNTEAFF. The CDR3 DNA reads TGTGCCAGTGGGGGGACCCCGAACACTGAAGCTTTCTTT.

The chain is built from TRBV18 and TRBJ2-3; 8 bases fit TRBD2. CDR3 length: 16 amino acids. Germline V CDR1 and CDR2: KGHSH, LQKENI. V shed 4 bases, J shed 0 bases, and the junction held 6 bases outside the gene matches. The CDR3 nucleotides read TGTGCCAGCTCACGCCGGACTAGCTTCAGCACAGATACGCAGTATTTT. This codes for CASSRRTSFSTDTQYF.

The chain couples TRBV3-1 (or the pseudogene TRBV3-2) to TRBJ2-7, with 10 nucleotides matching TRBD1. CDR1 is LGHDT, CDR2 YNNKEL, per germline (reference sequence). This CDR3 is 15 amino acids long. The junction had 8 bases not matched to a gene; V was cut back by 6 bases and J by 3 bases. CDR3 sequence (DNA): TGTGCCAGCAGGCGAAACCGGGACAGGGGCTACGAGCAGTACTTC. Residues: CASRRNRDRGYEQYF.

The V call is TRBV4-1, the J call TRBJ2-5; D possibly corresponds to TRBD2 (6 bases). The V end lost 5 bases, the J end lost 5 bases, and 21 bases lay between the germline ends. Germline lookup yields CDR1 MGHRA and CDR2 YSYEKL. This CDR3 is 16 amino acids long. The CDR3 DNA sequence: TGCGCCAGCAGCTTAAGGGGATCCGGGGGTCGGGAGACCCAGTACTTC. It encodes CASSLRGSGGRETQYF.

V gene TRBV28 combines with J gene TRBJ1-6; 11 nucleotides line up with TRBD1. V lost 8 bases and J lost 10; bases outside the gene matches: 7. CDR3 size: 14 residues. CDR1 is MDHEN and CDR2 is SYDVKM in the germline V gene. CDR3 residues: CASHPGTGGSPLHF. CDR3 DNA: TGTGCCAGCCATCCCGGGACAGGGGGATCACCCCTCCACTTT. Using reference TRBV28 and TRBJ1-6 for the parts outside the CDR3, the full variable domain is DVKVTQSSRYLVKRTGEKVFLECVQDMDHENMFWYRQDPGLGLRLIYFSYDVKMKEKGDIPEGYSVSREKKERFSLILESASTNQTSMYLCASHPGTGGSPLHFGNGTRLTVT.

The chain carries TRBV5-1 and TRBJ2-1; 7 nucleotides match TRBD2. The V and J ends lost 0 bases and 7 bases, in that order; junction bases with no gene match: 13. The germline V gene encodes CDR1 SGHRS and CDR2 YFSETQ. This CDR3 spans 17 amino acids. The CDR3 DNA is TGCGCCAGCAGCTTGGAATCCTCAACTAGCGTGGGGAATGAGCAGTTCTTC. This codes for CASSLESSTSVGNEQFF.

The V gene is TRBV5-1, the J gene TRBJ2-7, with D perhaps matching TRBD1 (5 bases). V lost 0 bases to trimming and J lost 2 bases, with 9 bases between them. This CDR3 spans 14 amino acids. CDR1 is SGHRS and CDR2 is YFSETQ in the germline V gene. The CDR3 DNA follows: TGCGCCAGCAGCTTGGATACAGGTCCCTACGAGCAGTACTTC. Residues: CASSLDTGPYEQYF.